The 21 T cell receptor beta chains below all came from one sample that was sequenced in a study of OX40 agonist ivuxolimab in advanced cancers. Receptor libraries were prepared by the immunoSEQ multiplex PCR assay. The source is immuneACCESS, and TCRdb retained only in-frame sequences with V and J called. Part of the clones is not carried over; for the studies checked, unresolved V genes explain less than half of this, and the remainder is unexplained. The sample table holds about 96,000 clones, of which approximately 80% were seen once. The ten biggest clones cover roughly 5.2% of the sample. The sequences come from CD4+ or CD8+ T cells sorted from blood, collected in a trial of the OX40 agonist ivuxolimab. The receptors were gathered from an adult with an advanced solid tumor such as melanoma, head and neck, liver or kidney cancer.

The genes are TRBV28 and TRBJ1-3, with D possibly TRBD1 on 5 matching bases. This CDR3 is built from 14 residues. V shed 8 bases and J shed 4 bases, with 15 bases lying between them. In germline, CDR1 is MDHEN, CDR2 SYDVKM. CDR3 loop: CASFAGLGGNTIYF. CDR3 nucleotides: TGTGCCAGCTTTGCGGGGCTCGGAGGAAACACCATATATTTT. Full variable domain (rest looked up from reference TRBV28 and TRBJ1-3): DVKVTQSSRYLVKRTGEKVFLECVQDMDHENMFWYRQDPGLGLRLIYFSYDVKMKEKGDIPEGYSVSREKKERFSLILESASTNQTSMYLCASFAGLGGNTIYFGEGSWLTVV.

This chain connects TRBV6-6 to TRBJ2-5; maybe TRBD1 (7 bases). The V end was cut by 10 bases, the J end by 5 bases, with 11 bases between. Germline values: CDR1 MNHNY, CDR2 SVGAGI (reference sequence). This CDR3 comprises 11 residues. CDR3 residues: CATSGGETQYF. CDR3 DNA: TGTGCCACATCAGGGGGGGAGACCCAGTACTTC.

This clone showed up just a few times. This chain uses TRBV18 with TRBJ1-4; unclear D gene. The germline CDR1 and CDR2 sequences are KGHSH and LQKENI. There are 12 residues in the CDR3. V shed 1 base and J shed 5 bases, with 2 bases lying between them. CDR3 coding DNA: TGTGCCAGCTCACCACGAAATGAAAAACTGTTTTTT. Its protein product is CASSPRNEKLFF. Using reference TRBV18 and TRBJ1-4 for the parts outside the CDR3, the full variable domain is NAGVMQNPRHLVRRRGQEARLRCSPMKGHSHVYWYRQLPEEGLKFMVYLQKENIIDESGMPKERFSAEFPKEGPSILRIQQVVRGDSAAYFCASSPRNEKLFFGSGTQLSVL.

The rearrangement uses TRBV7-9 and TRBJ1-3; possible D gene TRBD1, 6 bases. This CDR3 comprises 17 residues. Germline V lookup: CDR1 SEHNR, CDR2 FQNEAQ (reference sequence). Trimming stripped 4 bases from V and 2 bases from J, with 18 bases between. CDR3 in DNA: TGTGCCAGCAGCTCGTTTCCTGACAGGAGGGCTGGAAACACCATATATTTT. It encodes CASSSFPDRRAGNTIYF.

The chain is built from TRBV29-1 and TRBJ2-7; D may correspond to TRBD1 or TRBD2 (5 bases each). Trimming left V 6 bases short and J 2 bases short, with 11 bases between. The CDR3 totals 12 residues. Germline V lookup: CDR1 SQVTM, CDR2 ANQGSEA. The CDR3 sequence is CSVRDRTYEQYF. The CDR3 nucleotides are TGCAGCGTCCGGGACCGTACCTACGAGCAGTACTTC.

The J gene is TRBJ1-2, the V gene TRBV9, with 8 bases matching TRBD1. V gave up 1 base and J gave up 4 bases; unmatched junction bases: 24. The length of the CDR3 is 21 residues. CDR1 and CDR2 from the germline V gene are SGDLS and YYNGEE. The DNA of the CDR3 is TGTGCCAGCAGCGTAACTAGGGGAGCCCATGGGACAGGATTATCCTTCTATGGCTACACCTTC. Encoded protein: CASSVTRGAHGTGLSFYGYTF.

J is TRBJ2-1 and V is TRBV4-2; TRBD2 aligns across 12 bases. The CDR3 has 16 residues. The ends lost 5 bases at V and 8 bases at J; junction bases unmatched: 10. Per germline, CDR1 LGHNA and CDR2 YNFKEQ. CDR3 residues: CASSMRLAGDRDEQFF. Written as DNA, the CDR3 is TGTGCCAGCAGCATGCGACTAGCGGGAGATCGCGATGAGCAGTTCTTC.

Worth noting for this clone: Other nucleotide sequences in the sample specify the same CDR3. The V and J genes are TRBV2 and TRBJ1-2, with D unresolved. Looked up from germline, CDR1 is SNHLY and CDR2 is FYNNEI. Trimming pared 1 base from V and 5 bases from J, leaving 8 bases between. The CDR3 is 13 amino acids. The CDR3 bases are TGTGCCAGCAGTGAAGGCGAACGATATGGCTACACCTTC. Translation gives CASSEGERYGYTF.

V is TRBV7-9 and J is TRBJ1-2, with unresolved D. The CDR3 has 13 residues. CDR1 SEHNR and CDR2 FQNEAQ come from the germline V gene (reference sequence). The ends were cut back, 7 bases at V and 4 bases at J, with 13 bases in the middle. CDR3 DNA sequence: TGTGCCAGCAACCCCTTTGAGGCCTATGGCTACACCTTC. Protein: CASNPFEAYGYTF.

This chain joins TRBV18 and TRBJ1-2; maybe TRBD1 (6 bases). Trimming cost V 4 bases and J 2 bases, with 8 bases left between them. Per germline, CDR1 KGHSH and CDR2 LQKENI. The CDR3 length is 13 residues. This chain's CDR3 is CASSHRENYGYTF. CDR3 nucleotides: TGTGCCAGCTCACACAGGGAAAACTATGGCTACACCTTC.

This clone was seen just once. The V gene is TRBV2, the J gene TRBJ2-5, with TRBD1 identical over 8 bases. There are 13 residues in the CDR3. The trim removed 5 bases at V and 7 bases at J, leaving 6 bases unmatched. Germline V gene sequence: CDR1 SNHLY, CDR2 FYNNEI. CDR3 sequence: CASSLDRGGTQYF. The CDR3, as DNA: TGTGCCAGCAGTCTAGACAGGGGCGGGACCCAGTACTTC. Filled out from reference TRBV2 and TRBJ2-5, the complete variable domain reads EPEVTQTPSHQVTQMGQEVILRCVPISNHLYFYWYRQILGQKVEFLVSFYNNEISEKSEIFDDQFSVERPDGSNFTLKIRSTKLEDSAMYFCASSLDRGGTQYFGPGTRLLVL.

The chain couples TRBV10-3 to TRBJ2-7, with 7 bases fitting TRBD1. The ends lost 4 bases at V and 6 bases at J; junction bases unmatched: 15. This CDR3 region has 16 residues. Germline CDR1 reads ENHRY; CDR2 reads SYGVKD. This chain's CDR3 is CAISGPGQSGLGEQYF. The CDR3 DNA sequence: TGTGCCATCAGTGGCCCGGGACAGTCTGGCCTCGGCGAGCAGTACTTC.

This clone has only a few counts. The chain uses TRBV19 and TRBJ2-7; D not resolved. Germline-derived CDR1 and CDR2 are LNHDA and SQIVND (reference sequence). With 8 bases removed from V and 0 bases from J, the gap between germline ends came to 11 bases. The CDR3 covers 13 residues. DNA for the CDR3: TGTGCCAGTGCGGTCCGGAGCTCCTACGAGCAGTACTTC. Its translation: CASAVRSSYEQYF.

The chain uses TRBV23-1 and TRBJ2-1, with TRBD2 matching 9 bases. TRBV23-1 is an open reading frame, and its role is uncertain. This CDR3 is 19 amino acids long. V lost 6 bases and J lost 0; bases outside the gene matches: 15. The CDR3 region has the DNA TGCGCCAGCAGCTTTCTGGGACTAGCCGTATTTAGCTCCTACAATGAGCAGTTCTTC. Its translation: CASSFLGLAVFSSYNEQFF.

The chain combines TRBV6-6 with TRBJ2-2; 8 nucleotides line up with TRBD1. V lost 2 bases, J lost 6 bases, and 8 bases stayed unmatched. Germline-derived CDR1 and CDR2 are MNHNY and SVGAGI (reference sequence). There are 16 residues in the CDR3. The CDR3 region is CASSYTAGGGPGELFF. In nucleotides, the CDR3 is TGTGCCAGCAGTTACACTGCAGGGGGCGGGCCCGGGGAGCTGTTTTTT.

The rearrangement links TRBV7-2 to TRBJ2-7; D is ambiguous. Per germline, CDR1 SGHTA and CDR2 FQGNSA. The CDR3 runs 15 residues. V lost 5 bases to trimming and J lost 4 bases, with 18 bases between them. This chain's CDR3 is CASSPSLPLSYEQYF. DNA for the CDR3: TGTGCCAGCAGCCCTTCTCTCCCTCTAAGTTACGAGCAGTACTTC.

This chain links TRBV19 with TRBJ2-3; 8 nucleotides agree with TRBD1. This CDR3 is built from 17 residues. The ends lost 0 bases at V and 1 base at J; junction bases unmatched: 6. Germline loops: CDR1 LNHDA, CDR2 SQIVND (reference sequence). CDR3 sequence reads: CASSIEVTGVGTDTQYF. The CDR3 nucleotides read TGTGCCAGTAGTATAGAAGTGACAGGGGTGGGCACAGATACGCAGTATTTT.

V usage is TRBV6-1 and J usage is TRBJ2-3; 14 nucleotides line up with TRBD2. After removal of 4 bases from V and 6 bases from J, the junction contained 9 bases not matched to a gene. The CDR3 spans 17 residues. Germline values: CDR1 MNHNS, CDR2 SASEGT. The CDR3 sequence: CASSAPLRLAGGDTQYF. CDR3 bases: TGTGCCAGCAGTGCCCCCTTAAGACTAGCGGGAGGGGATACGCAGTATTTT.

The chain is built from TRBV5-6 and TRBJ2-1; the match to TRBD1 covers 7 bases. CDR1 is SGHDT, CDR2 YYEEEE, per germline. The CDR3 is 15 residues long. J gave up 4 bases and V 0 bases, and 4 bases lay outside the gene matches. The CDR3: CASSLENRGYNEQFF. CDR3 nucleotide sequence: TGTGCCAGCAGCTTGGAGAACAGGGGATACAATGAGCAGTTCTTC.

This rearrangement joins TRBV15 to TRBJ2-3; D unclear. In germline, CDR1 is LNHNV, CDR2 YYDKDF (reference sequence). The CDR3 consists of 12 residues. V lost 3 bases, J lost 4 bases, and 5 bases lay in between. Written as DNA, the CDR3 is TGTGCCACCAGCAGGCCCCCAGATACGCAGTATTTT. This encodes CATSRPPDTQYF.

V is TRBV6-6 and J is TRBJ2-3, with a tentative D call TRBD2 (6 bases). Germline-derived CDR1 and CDR2 are MNHNY and SVGAGI (reference sequence). V was trimmed by 0 bases and J by 6 bases, leaving 10 bases between them. The CDR3 is 14 residues long. CDR3 DNA: TGTGCCAGCAGTTACTCCACAGGAGGGGATACGCAGTATTTT. This gives the protein CASSYSTGGDTQYF.